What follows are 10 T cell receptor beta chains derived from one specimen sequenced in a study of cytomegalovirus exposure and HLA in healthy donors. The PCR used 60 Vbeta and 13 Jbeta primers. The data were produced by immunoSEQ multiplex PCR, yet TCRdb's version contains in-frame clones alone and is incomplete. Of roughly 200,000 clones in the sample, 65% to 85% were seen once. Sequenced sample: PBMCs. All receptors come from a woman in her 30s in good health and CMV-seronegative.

CDR3 loop: CASSLTTELYEQYF. CDR3 sequence (DNA): TGTGCCAGCTCCCTAACGACAGAGCTCTACGAGCAGTACTTC. V is TRBV18 and J is TRBJ2-7, with TRBD1 as a possible D gene (5 bases). This CDR3 region has 14 residues. Trimming shortened V by 6 bases and J by 3 bases, and 15 bases separated the two germline ends. Germline CDR1 is KGHSH and CDR2 is LQKENI. The complete variable domain, with remaining parts taken from reference TRBV18 and TRBJ2-7, reads NAGVMQNPRHLVRRRGQEARLRCSPMKGHSHVYWYRQLPEEGLKFMVYLQKENIIDESGMPKERFSAEFPKEGPSILRIQQVVRGDSAAYFCASSLTTELYEQYFGPGTRLTVT.

In nucleotides, the CDR3 is TGTGCCATCACGCCTAGCGGGGGTCCAGATACGCAGTATTTT. The encoded protein is CAITPSGGPDTQYF. V usage is TRBV10-3 and J usage is TRBJ2-3; TRBD2 agrees at 10 bases. J lost 4 bases, V lost 7 bases, and 5 bases had no gene match. This CDR3 contains 14 residues. Germline V lookup: CDR1 ENHRY, CDR2 SYGVKD.

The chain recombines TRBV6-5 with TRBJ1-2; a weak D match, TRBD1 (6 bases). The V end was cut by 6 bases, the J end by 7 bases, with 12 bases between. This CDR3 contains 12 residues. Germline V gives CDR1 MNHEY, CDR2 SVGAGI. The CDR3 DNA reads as TGTGCCAGCAGAACAGGGTCCCCTGGCTACACCTTC. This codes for CASRTGSPGYTF.

CDR3 sequence reads: CASSLVASGGYTDTQYF. The DNA of the CDR3 is TGTGCCAGCAGCTTAGTGGCTAGCGGGGGGTACACAGATACGCAGTATTTT. V gene TRBV7-8 combines with J gene TRBJ2-3, with 11 nucleotides matching TRBD2. Per germline, CDR1 SGHVS and CDR2 FQNEAQ. CDR3 length: 17 amino acids. With 1 base clipped from V and 2 bases from J, the junction kept 5 bases outside the gene matches.

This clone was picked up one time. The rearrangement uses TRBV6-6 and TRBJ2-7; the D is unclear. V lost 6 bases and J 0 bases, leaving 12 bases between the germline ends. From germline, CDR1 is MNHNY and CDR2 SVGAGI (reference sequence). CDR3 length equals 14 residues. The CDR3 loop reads CASRISLDSYEQYF. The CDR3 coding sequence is TGTGCCAGCAGGATATCCTTAGACTCCTACGAGCAGTACTTC.

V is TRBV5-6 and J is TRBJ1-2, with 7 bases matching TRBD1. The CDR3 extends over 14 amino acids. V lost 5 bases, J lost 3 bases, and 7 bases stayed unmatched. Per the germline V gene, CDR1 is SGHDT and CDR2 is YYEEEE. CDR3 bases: TGTGCCAGCAGTAAGGGGGCGCGGGACTATGGCTACACCTTC. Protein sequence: CASSKGARDYGYTF. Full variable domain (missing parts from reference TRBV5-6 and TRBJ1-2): DAGVTQSPTHLIKTRGQQVTLRCSPKSGHDTVSWYQQALGQGPQFIFQYYEEEERQRGNFPDRFSGHQFPNYSSELNVNALLLGDSALYLCASSKGARDYGYTFGSGTRLTVV.

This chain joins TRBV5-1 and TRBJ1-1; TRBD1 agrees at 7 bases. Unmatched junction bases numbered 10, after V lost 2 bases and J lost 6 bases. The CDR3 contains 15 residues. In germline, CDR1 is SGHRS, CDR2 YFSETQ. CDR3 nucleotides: TGCGCCAGCAGCTTATCGACAGGGTTCTTTTCTGAAGCTTTCTTT. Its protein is CASSLSTGFFSEAFF. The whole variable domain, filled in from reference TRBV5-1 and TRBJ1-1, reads KAGVTQTPRYLIKTRGQQVTLSCSPISGHRSVSWYQQTPGQGLQFLFEYFSETQRNKGNFPGRFSGRQFSNSRSEMNVSTLELGDSALYLCASSLSTGFFSEAFFGQGTRLTVV.

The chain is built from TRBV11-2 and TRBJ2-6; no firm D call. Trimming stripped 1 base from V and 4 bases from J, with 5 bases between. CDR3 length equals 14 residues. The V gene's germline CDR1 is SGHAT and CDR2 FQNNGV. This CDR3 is CASSLVPGANVLTF. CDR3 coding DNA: TGTGCCAGCAGCTTAGTTCCGGGGGCCAACGTCCTGACTTTC.

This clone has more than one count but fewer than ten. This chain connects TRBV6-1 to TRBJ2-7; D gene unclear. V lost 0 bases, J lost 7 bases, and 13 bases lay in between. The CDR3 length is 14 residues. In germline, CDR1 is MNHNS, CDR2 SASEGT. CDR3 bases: TGTGCCAGCAGTGAAGCGGGTTGGAGTCAGGAGCAGTACTTC. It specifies CASSEAGWSQEQYF.

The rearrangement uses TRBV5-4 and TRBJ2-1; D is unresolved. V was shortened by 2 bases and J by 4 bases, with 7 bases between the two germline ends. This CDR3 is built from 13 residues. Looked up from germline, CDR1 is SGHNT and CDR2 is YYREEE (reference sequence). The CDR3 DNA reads TGTGCCAGCAGCTTTTGGAGATACAATGAGCAGTTCTTC. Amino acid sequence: CASSFWRYNEQFF.